This T cell receptor (beta chain) originates from a study of T cell responses to AZD1222 COVID-19 vaccine. Overall study findings and caveats: Among the donors, most were white British and more were female, and clonal diversity was possibly underestimated. Increases in Spike-specific TCR breadth and depth were seen after two AZD1222 doses.

The germline V and J ends were trimmed by 5 bases and 5 bases, with 9 bases remaining between them. Germline V gene sequence: CDR1 LNHDA, CDR2 SQIVND (reference sequence). The length of the CDR3 is 12 residues. Repertoires were generated with immunoSEQ multiplex PCR, while TCRdb's copy carries only in-frame clones and drops some. This table has approximately 150,000 clones, 90% to 95% appearing once. Regarding this clone: Its target is not known.

The input for sequencing was peripheral blood, taken on day 0 of AZD1222 vaccination. This receptor was taken from an adult in good health. V is TRBV19 and J is TRBJ1-1; no clear D. CDR3 sequence: CASSPPGTEAFF. CDR3 DNA: TGTGCCAGTAGTCCGCCGGGGACTGAAGCTTTCTTT.